A selection of T cell receptor beta chains follows, all from one sample in a study of shared clonotypes between healthy human individuals. TCRdb's table, derived via immunoSEQ multiplex PCR, lists solely in-frame clones and lacks some. The sample yields more than 2 million clones, about 95% seen once. Source material: naive CD4+ T cells sorted from blood. The receptors originated from a man aged 18 to 35 in good health. The CDR3 runs from the conserved cysteine through the conserved F or W. D genes are given only for firm matches. The listing skips clone size in some rows; elsewhere it reads once, few, many or a size class.

clone_size j_call v_call d_call cdr3_length cdr3_nt cdr3_aa
NA TRBJ1-2 TRBV30 TRBD1 13 TGTGCCTGGAGTATTGGGACAGGATATGGCTACACCTTC CAWSIGTGYGYTF
NA TRBJ2-6 TRBV27 NA 15 TGTGCCAGCAGTTTATCCTGGCCAGGGGCCAACGTCCTGACTTTC CASSLSWPGANVLTF
once TRBJ1-5 TRBV11-2 NA 15 TGTGCCAGCAGCTCGGACATCCTTAGCAATCAGCCCCAGCATTTT CASSSDILSNQPQHF
NA TRBJ2-4 TRBV2 NA 13 TGTGCCAGCAGCGCGGTCCCAGGAAACATTCAGTACTTC CASSAVPGNIQYF
NA TRBJ1-5 TRBV7-8 NA 13 TGTGCCAGCAGCTTAGCGTCAAGTCAGCCCCAGCATTTT CASSLASSQPQHF
NA TRBJ1-6 TRBV27 TRBD1 14 TGTGCCAGCGGCCGGGACAGGTTTAATTCACCCCTCCACTTT CASGRDRFNSPLHF
NA TRBJ2-3 TRBV10-3 TRBD2 16 TGTGCCACCCAAGCGACTAGCGGGGGACGCACAGATACGCAGTATTTT CATQATSGGRTDTQYF
NA TRBJ1-3 TRBV7-2 NA 16 TGTGCCAGCAGCTTAGCAACCGGGGGCTCTGGAAACACCATATATTTT CASSLATGGSGNTIYF
NA TRBJ1-3 TRBV5-1 TRBD1 16 TGCGCCAGCAGCTTCGGGACAGGGGATCCTGGAAACACCATATATTTT CASSFGTGDPGNTIYF
NA TRBJ2-2 TRBV7-2 TRBD2 18 TGTGCCAGCAGCCACGGGACTAGCGGTTCAGCGAACACCGGGGAGCTGTTTTTT CASSHGTSGSANTGELFF
NA TRBJ2-5 TRBV14 TRBD1 14 TGTGCCAGCAGCCGTGGGACAGCGCAAGAGACCCAGTACTTC CASSRGTAQETQYF
NA TRBJ1-3 TRBV9 NA 14 TGTGCCAGCAGCGTGGGCAGCACGGGAAACACCATATATTTT CASSVGSTGNTIYF
NA TRBJ1-5 TRBV5-1 NA 15 TGCGCCAGCAGCCCTACGGGCGGTAGCAATCAGCCCCAGCATTTT CASSPTGGSNQPQHF
NA TRBJ2-2 TRBV4-3 NA 16 TGCGCCAGCAGCCAATCTCCGGCTTATGGGACCGGGGAGCTGTTTTTT CASSQSPAYGTGELFF
NA TRBJ2-3 TRBV18 NA 12 TGTGCCAGCTCACCGGGACAAGATACGCAGTATTTT CASSPGQDTQYF
NA TRBJ1-1 TRBV10-3 TRBD1 13 TGTGCCACCGGAGACAGGGGGAACACTGAAGCTTTCTTT CATGDRGNTEAFF
NA TRBJ2-2 TRBV7-9 TRBD2 16 TGTGCCAGCAGCCCCAGACTAGCGGGAAACACCGGGGAGCTGTTTTTT CASSPRLAGNTGELFF
NA TRBJ2-5 TRBV5-1 NA 12 TGCGCCAGCAGCCATCTACAAGAGACCCAGTACTTC CASSHLQETQYF
NA TRBJ2-7 TRBV9 TRBD1 13 TGTGCCAGCAGCGTAGATAGTGGGACAGGGTTGTACTTC CASSVDSGTGLYF
NA TRBJ1-1 TRBV5-1 NA 12 TGCGCCAGCAGCTTGCTAGATGGGGAAGCTTTCTTT CASSLLDGEAFF
NA TRBJ2-3 TRBV10-3 TRBD2 17 TGTGCCATCAGTGAGTCGACTGGGACTAGCGGGTCAGATACGCAGTATTTT CAISESTGTSGSDTQYF
few TRBJ2-5 TRBV7-2 NA 13 TGTGCCAGCAGCTTAGAAGTTCAAGAGACCCAGTACTTC CASSLEVQETQYF
NA TRBJ2-3 TRBV28 NA 16 TGTGCCAGCAGTTTAGGCGGACTGGGGGGCACAGATACGCAGTATTTT CASSLGGLGGTDTQYF
NA TRBJ2-6 TRBV21-1 NA 20 TGTGCCAGCAGCAAAGTAAGTCCCGGGACGGCGCCTAGAGGGGCCAACGTCCTGACTTTC CASSKVSPGTAPRGANVLTF
NA TRBJ2-1 TRBV6-1 TRBD1 14 TGTGCCAGCTTATCGGGACAGGGGGCTAGTGAGCAGTTCTTC CASLSGQGASEQFF
NA TRBJ2-4 TRBV5-4 NA 15 TGTGCCAGCAGCCACGGTGGGCAGGGACTTGAATTTCAGTACTTC CASSHGGQGLEFQYF
NA TRBJ2-7 TRBV10-1 TRBD1 15 TGCGCCAGCAGTGAAGGGGGCGCGGTTGAAAACGAGCAGTACTTC CASSEGGAVENEQYF
NA TRBJ2-6 TRBV7-2 NA 13 TGTGCCAGCAGCGCTACGGGTGCCTACGTCCTGACTTTC CASSATGAYVLTF
NA TRBJ1-6 TRBV9 NA 15 TGTGCCAGCAGCGTAGACTCCGCAGGGCCGTCATCCCTCCACTTT CASSVDSAGPSSLHF
NA TRBJ1-6 TRBV7-9 NA 16 TGTGCCAGCAGCTTAGGTGACGGAAGGGAAGTAGATCCCCTCCACTTT CASSLGDGREVDPLHF
NA TRBJ2-1 TRBV7-2 TRBD2 15 TGTGCCAGCAGCTTGGGACTAGCGGGAGCCTCAAAGGAGTTCTTC CASSLGLAGASKEFF
NA TRBJ1-3 TRBV18 NA 15 TGTGCCAGCTCACCTATCACCCTCTCTGGAAACACCATATATTTT CASSPITLSGNTIYF
NA TRBJ2-3 TRBV11-2 NA 11 TGTGCCAGCAGCTTAGAATACACGCAGTATTTT CASSLEYTQYF
NA TRBJ2-3 TRBV6-6 TRBD1 15 TGTGCCAGCAGGGCGGGACAGGGGAGCGCAGATACGCAGTATTTT CASRAGQGSADTQYF
NA TRBJ2-3 TRBV6-1 NA 15 TGTGCCAGCAGTGTGACCCAAGTCGGCACAGATACGCAGTATTTT CASSVTQVGTDTQYF
NA TRBJ2-2 TRBV5-5 TRBD1 14 TGTGCCAGCGCCGGGACAGCTAACACCGGGGAGCTGTTTTTT CASAGTANTGELFF
NA TRBJ2-7 TRBV27 NA 15 TGTGCCAGCAGTTTATCCCGACTAGGACCCTACGAGCAGTACTTC CASSLSRLGPYEQYF
NA TRBJ2-2 TRBV25-1 NA 14 TGTGCCAGCAGTGAATTTGGGGACACCGGGGAGCTGTTTTTT CASSEFGDTGELFF
NA TRBJ2-1 TRBV5-1 TRBD1 15 TGCGCCAGCAGCTTGGCGGCCCGACAGGGGAATGAGCAGTTCTTC CASSLAARQGNEQFF
NA TRBJ1-4 TRBV7-9 TRBD1 14 TGTGCCAGCAGCCAAGACAGGGGGAGAGTCGGGCTGTTTTTT CASSQDRGRVGLFF